A single TCR beta chain is shown here with its context. Its antigen remains unidentified. The input lacks base qualities; no much larger clone sits a single base away. The entire isolated RNA was reverse transcribed using the High Capacity cDNA Reverse Transcription Kit, and thus expressed TCRB transcripts were sequenced. Naive, central memory and regulatory T cell samples underwent deep immunoSEQ sequencing, averaging about 3.3 million total reads per sample. After sorted cells were lysed in RLT buffer, RNA was extracted with DNase-treated RNeasy Micro or Mini kits, with the choice depending on cell number. Each cell subset was processed on its own to prevent cross-contamination, while patient and healthy donor samples were processed together. Using the immunoSEQ multiplex PCR, TCRB sequences were amplified from cDNA into 87-bp fragments spanning the CDR3 region. Amplicons were sequenced on the Illumina HiSeq platform. In the original analysis: PCR bias was computationally corrected using synthetic template baselines, reads within Hamming distance 2 were collapsed, and singletons that could not be merged were discarded. Reads were aligned against IMGT so that V, D and J genes, CDR3 length and insertions or deletions at six rearrangement sites could be assigned. Within each subset, clonotype counts were normalized to sorted cell number, and only after that were true diversity and Gini coefficients computed with the tcR R package. Repertoire sharing was quantified using the overlap coefficient calculated on TCRB nucleotide sequences. As a proxy for the pre-selection repertoire, out-of-frame TCRB sequences from naive cells were analyzed. Entries here come from immuneACCESS through TCRdb and include only in-frame sequences with V and J called. Some clones fail to appear in such tables; in the studies checked, an unresolved V gene covers under half of the shortfall, and the cause of the remainder is unknown. V, J and clone size were drawn from that table, and D and trimming were deduced from the DNA. The sample table records 680,000 or so clones; around an eighth of these occur just once. The ten largest clones capture less than 0.025% of the sample.

These data belong to a study of beta chain features in type 1 diabetes (dated by TCRdb to between 2017 and 2018). Concerning the study at large: Patients and healthy donors did not differ in mean age, gender distribution, total cell number or subset yield. A total of roughly 98,000,000 sorted cells were examined across all samples, and RNA yield correlated strongly with the number of cells per subset. The study compared TCRB repertoires of sorted circulating CD4+ T cell subsets between recently diagnosed type 1 diabetes patients and matched healthy donors. Naive and central memory subsets were obtained from all 30 or so donors, but regulatory and stem cell-like memory subsets were isolated from only 8 patients and roughly eight healthy donors. What the authors observed across the whole study: At VDJ recombination sites, patients with type 1 diabetes made fewer insertions and deleted more nucleotides, a pattern implying thymic rearrangement abnormalities. A moderate but significant shortening of TCRB CDR3 length was observed in type 1 diabetes patients in all four CD4+ subsets. Sequencing cDNA rather than genomic DNA could over-represent highly expressing activated cells, although activation and CD3 levels did not differ between groups. Only small numbers of individuals were included in the HLA sub-analyses, which left unresolved whether HLA type had any influence on TCRB rearrangement. Naive, central memory and regulatory TCRB repertoires appeared more similar among patients than among healthy donors. Shorter templates might have been favored by PCR, but patient and control samples were amplified and corrected together, so both groups would have been affected equally by any skew.

From cysteine to phenylalanine, the CDR3 is 14 amino acids long. Of the read, only the CDR3 DNA is kept; its 42 bases are in frame from base 1. CDR1 and CDR2, looked up from the germline V gene, are MNHEY and SVGAGI. V sheds 6 bases and J sheds 3 bases, leaving 13 bases between their ends. From each donor, a single peripheral blood sample of around 120 mL on average was drawn into heparinised tubes. A BD FACSAria II and a panel including CD45RO, CCR7, CD25, CD127, CD95 and CD27 were used to sort naive, central memory, regulatory and stem cell-like memory CD4+ T cells. Purity was above 95% for every sorted population. PBMCs were isolated right away by Lymphoprep density gradient centrifugation and were stained directly, without culture. Samples were stained and sorted in pairs, with one healthy donor and one patient per experiment, so that batch effects were minimized.

Input material: naive CD4+ T cells from blood. Reading the label with the study, this specimen's cell subset or site is: true naive CD4+ T cells. The TCR sequence derives from a man between 18 and 35 years old with type 1 diabetes. This receptor chain uses TRBV6-5 and TRBJ2-3; TRBD2 is a weak D gene call, 7 bases matching. In nucleotides, the sequence is TGTGCCAGCAGACTGGGGGGGGCTACAGATACGCAGTATTTT. Translation gives CASRLGGATDTQYF.